These 2 T cell receptor beta chains came from one sample sequenced in a study of T cells in Graves' hyperthyroidism and ophthalmopathy. Amplification of TCR beta CDR3 regions used RNA as the template. The HTBI primer set served for first-round RT-PCR of the TCR CDR3. TCRdb redid the calling of the multiplex PCR reads with MiXCR, one entry per CDR3 protein. The sample gives fewer than 650,000 distinct CDR3 sequences, roughly 14% of which show up once; around 4.1% is in the top ten. What was sequenced was blood. These receptors were collected from a middle-aged woman with Graves' ophthalmopathy.

This clonotype was counted at least ten times. The chain recombines TRBV28 with TRBJ1-1; D ambiguous. The germline gives CDR1 MDHEN, CDR2 SYDVKM. The V and J ends lost 10 bases and 3 bases respectively, with 21 bases between them. The CDR3 sequence is 15 residues long. This chain's CDR3 is CATSPGRAGYTEAFF. CDR3 DNA: TGTGCCACCTCCCCTGGGAGGGCCGGGTACACTGAAGCTTTCTTT.

There are a few counts of this clonotype. The chain carries TRBV5-1 and TRBJ2-3; D might be TRBD1 (6 bases). The CDR3 has 15 residues. Germline V gene data show CDR1 as SGHRS and CDR2 as YFSETQ. V lost 4 bases and J 2 bases, leaving 14 bases between the germline ends. In DNA, the CDR3 is TGCGCCAGCAGCACCCACGGACAGTCCACAGATACGCAGTATTTT. Translation: CASSTHGQSTDTQYF. Based on the CDR3 plus reference TRBV5-1 and TRBJ2-3, the full variable domain is KAGVTQTPRYLIKTRGQQVTLSCSPISGHRSVSWYQQTPGQGLQFLFEYFSETQRNKGNFPGRFSGRQFSNSRSEMNVSTLELGDSALYLCASSTHGQSTDTQYFGPGTRLTVL.